This TCR beta chain was documented in a study of T cell responses to AZD1222 COVID-19 vaccine. The repertoire was sequenced with immunoSEQ multiplex PCR; TCRdb's copy has only in-frame clones and lacks some. Among around 120,000 clones, around 89% were seen once, and the ten largest hold roughly 7%. CDR1 is SGHDT, CDR2 YYEEEE, per germline. The CDR3 consists of 15 residues. The germline V and J ends were trimmed by 2 bases and 0 bases, with 10 bases remaining between them. The TCR sequence derives from an adult who received the AZD1222 COVID-19 vaccine. This chain connects TRBV5-6 to TRBJ2-3; a possible D gene is TRBD2 (5 bases). The input for sequencing was peripheral blood, taken 28 days after the second AZD1222 dose. CDR3 sequence (DNA): TGTGCCAGCAGCTTTGGACTTACAAGCACAGATACGCAGTATTTT. Translating gives CASSFGLTSTDTQYF.